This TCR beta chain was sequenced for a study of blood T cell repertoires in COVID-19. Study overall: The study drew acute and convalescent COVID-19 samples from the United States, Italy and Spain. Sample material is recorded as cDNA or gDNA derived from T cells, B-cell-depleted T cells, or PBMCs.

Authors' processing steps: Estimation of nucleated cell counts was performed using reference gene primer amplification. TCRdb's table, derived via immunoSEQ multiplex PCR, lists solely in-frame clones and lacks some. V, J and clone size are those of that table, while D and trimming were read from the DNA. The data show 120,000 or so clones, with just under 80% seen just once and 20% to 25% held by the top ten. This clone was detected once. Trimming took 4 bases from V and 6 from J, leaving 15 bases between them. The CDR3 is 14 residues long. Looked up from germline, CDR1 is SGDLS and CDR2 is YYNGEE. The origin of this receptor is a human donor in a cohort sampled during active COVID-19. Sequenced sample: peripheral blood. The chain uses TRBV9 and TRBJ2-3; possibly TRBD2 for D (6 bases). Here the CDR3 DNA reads TGTGCCAGCAGCCCGGGACTCACAGAGGATACGCAGTATTTT. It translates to CASSPGLTEDTQYF.